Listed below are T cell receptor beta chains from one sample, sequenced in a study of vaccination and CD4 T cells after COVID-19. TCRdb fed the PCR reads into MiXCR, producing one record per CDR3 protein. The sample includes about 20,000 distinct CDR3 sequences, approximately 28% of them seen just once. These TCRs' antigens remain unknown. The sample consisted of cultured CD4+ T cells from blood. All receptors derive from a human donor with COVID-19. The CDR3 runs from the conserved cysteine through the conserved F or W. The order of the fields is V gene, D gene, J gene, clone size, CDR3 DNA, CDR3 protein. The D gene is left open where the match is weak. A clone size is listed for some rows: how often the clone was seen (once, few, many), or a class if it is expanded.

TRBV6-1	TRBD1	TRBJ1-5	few	TGTGCCAGCCTAAGGACAGGGGGCAATCAGCCCCAGCATTTT	CASLRTGGNQPQHF
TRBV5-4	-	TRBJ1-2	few	TGTGCCAGCAGCCCTCAACGGACAGCCAACTATGGCTACACCTTC	CASSPQRTANYGYTF
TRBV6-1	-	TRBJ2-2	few	TGTGCCAGCAGGGTACGGGGGCGGGTCACCGGGGAGCTGTTTTTT	CASRVRGRVTGELFF
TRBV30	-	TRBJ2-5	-	TGTGCCTGGAGTGTGGGACAAAAAGAGACCCAGTACTTC	CAWSVGQKETQYF
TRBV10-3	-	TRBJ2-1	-	TGTGCTACAAAAGGGCCCGAAGGGGGGGGGTTAAATATTCCACCTCACACCAATGAGCAGTTCTTC	CATKGPEGGGLNIPPHTNEQFF
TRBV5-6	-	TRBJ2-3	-	TGTGCCAGCAGCTTGGGACGGGGCAAGAATACGCAGTATTTT	CASSLGRGKNTQYF
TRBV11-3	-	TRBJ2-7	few	TGTGCCAGCAGCTTAGAGCCCAAACCTTTTTGGGAGCAGTACTTC	CASSLEPKPFWEQYF
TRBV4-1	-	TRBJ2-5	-	TGCGCCAGCAGCCAAGTACTTTCAAGCCTCGGGACCCAGTACTTC	CASSQVLSSLGTQYF
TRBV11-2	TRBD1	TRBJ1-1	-	TGTGCCAGCAGCCCACGGACAGGGGAGGGTGAAGCTTTCTTT	CASSPRTGEGEAFF
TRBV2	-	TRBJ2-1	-	TGTGCCAGCAGCACCTCTACGAGCTCCTACAATGAGCAGTTCTTC	CASSTSTSSYNEQFF
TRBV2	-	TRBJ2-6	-	TGTGCCAGCAGTAAGAGTGGGGGGACACCCTCTGGGGCCAACGTCCTGACTTTC	CASSKSGGTPSGANVLTF
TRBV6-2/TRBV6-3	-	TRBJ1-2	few	TGTGCCAGCAGGGGAGGGAACTATGGCTACACCTTC	CASRGGNYGYTF
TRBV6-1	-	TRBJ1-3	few	TGTGCCAGCAGGCAAGGACAGTGGGGAAACACCATATATTTT	CASRQGQWGNTIYF
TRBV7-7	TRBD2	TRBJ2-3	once	TGTGCTAGCAGTCATTCTAGCGGGGCCACAGATACGCAGTATTTT	CASSHSSGATDTQYF
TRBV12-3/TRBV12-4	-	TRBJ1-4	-	TGTGCCAGCAGTTTCGGGGGGAAGACCGACATGCTTTTT	CASSFGGKTDMLF
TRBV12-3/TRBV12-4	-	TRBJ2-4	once	TGTGCCAGCAGTTTAGGGGTTTGGGGAGCCAAAAACATTCAGTACTTC	CASSLGVWGAKNIQYF
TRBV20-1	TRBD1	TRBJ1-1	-	TGCAGTGCTCCACAGGGGGCTAACACTGAAGCTTTCTTT	CSAPQGANTEAFF
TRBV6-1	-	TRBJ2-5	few	TGTGCCAGCAGCCGTCAGGAGACCCAAGAGACCCAGTACTTC	CASSRQETQETQYF